The next 27 T cell receptor beta chains were all read from a single sample in a study of cytomegalovirus exposure and HLA in healthy donors. Both 60 Vbeta primers and 13 Jbeta primers went into the PCR. TCRdb's copy holds only in-frame clones and misses some; the assay was immunoSEQ multiplex PCR. The repertoire holds under 200,000 clones, with roughly 70% as singletons. Material for sequencing was PBMCs. These receptor sequences come from a young woman in good health and CMV-seronegative.

This clone showed up just once. V and J are TRBV10-3 and TRBJ1-3; D is undetermined. CDR1 and CDR2 from the germline V gene are ENHRY and SYGVKD. Trimming took 0 bases from V and 2 from J, leaving 8 bases between them. CDR3 size: 15 residues. CDR3 nucleotides: TGTGCCATCAGTGAGTCACCCGGGGCTGGAAACACCATATATTTT. Its translation: CAISESPGAGNTIYF.

The chain combines TRBV18 with TRBJ1-2; D not certain. Between the trimmed V and J ends, which lost 3 bases and 1 base, there was a span of 9 bases. This CDR3 has 14 amino acids. Germline V gene lookup returns CDR1 KGHSH and CDR2 LQKENI. CDR3 in DNA: TGTGCCAGCTCACCCGGGATTGGTAACTATGGCTACACCTTC. It specifies CASSPGIGNYGYTF.

The chain carries TRBV27 and TRBJ2-1, with TRBD2 matching over 14 bases. CDR1 and CDR2 (germline): MNHEY, SMNVEV (reference sequence). The CDR3 is 22 amino acids. J gave up 1 base and V 5 bases, and 19 bases lay outside the gene matches. CDR3 nucleotide sequence: TGTGCCAGCAGTCCCCGGTTTCCGGGACTAGCGGGAGTGGGGCTTTCCTACAATGAGCAGTTCTTC. Translation: CASSPRFPGLAGVGLSYNEQFF.

This chain joins TRBV6-5 and TRBJ1-4; D possibly corresponds to TRBD1 (6 bases). V was shortened by 6 bases and J by 4 bases, with 12 bases between the two germline ends. CDR1 and CDR2 from the germline V gene are MNHEY and SVGAGI. This CDR3 is built from 14 residues. Here the CDR3 DNA reads TGTGCCAGCAGCCGAGGACAGTATAATGAAAAACTGTTTTTT. It encodes CASSRGQYNEKLFF.

The chain links TRBV21-1 to TRBJ2-7; TRBD1 is taken as the D call from the table, unchecked against the DNA. TRBV21-1 is marked as a pseudogene. The CDR3 contains 17 residues. The CDR3 DNA sequence: TGTGCCAGCAGCAACAAGGGGGCGGGTCCCCGATCCTACGAGCAGTACTTC. It is translated as CASSNKGAGPRSYEQYF.

The chain recombines TRBV29-1 with TRBJ1-4; D remains ambiguous. The CDR3 extends over 16 amino acids. Germline CDR1 SQVTM, CDR2 ANQGSEA. V shed 8 bases and J shed 2 bases, with 21 bases lying between them. The CDR3 reads CSLQALARGTNEKLFF. CDR3 sequence (DNA): TGCAGCCTTCAGGCACTTGCCCGTGGGACTAATGAAAAACTGTTTTTT.

The chain uses TRBV7-2 and TRBJ2-5, with no clear D. The J call may be incorrect, as the DNA end agrees better with TRBJ2-7. The CDR3 loop spans 14 amino acids. Per the germline V gene, CDR1 is SGHTA and CDR2 is FQGNSA. The CDR3 here is CASSLDGYSYEQYF. The CDR3 region has the DNA TGTGCCAGCAGCTTAGACGGGTACTCCTACGAGCAGTACTTC.

The chain recombines TRBV29-1 with TRBJ1-1; a weak D match, TRBD1 (5 bases). The CDR3 extends over 10 amino acids. Germline-derived CDR1 and CDR2 are SQVTM and ANQGSEA. The chain's CDR3 is CSPTGTEAFF. CDR3 coding DNA: TGCTCCCCAACAGGCACTGAAGCTTTCTTT. Combining the CDR3 with reference TRBV29-1 and TRBJ1-1 gives the whole variable domain SAVISQKPSRDICQRGTSLTIQCQVDSQVTMMFWYRQQPGQSLTLIATANQGSEATYESGFVIDKFPISRPNLTFSTLTVSNMSPEDSSIYLCSPTGTEAFFGQGTRLTVV.

This clone has only one observation. The rearrangement joins TRBV29-1 to TRBJ2-5; 8 bases match TRBD2. Germline CDR1 is SQVTM and CDR2 is ANQGSEA. The CDR3 is 14 residues long. V lost 4 bases to trimming and J lost 2 bases; unmatched junction nucleotides: 6. The CDR3 DNA reads as TGCAGCGTTGGGCGGGAGGCGACACAAGAGACCCAGTACTTC. Protein product: CSVGREATQETQYF.

CDR3 in DNA: TGTGCCAGCAGCTTATTAACATCCGCCCCTGAAGCTTTCTTT. Amino acids: CASSLLTSAPEAFF. The chain has TRBV7-2 and TRBJ1-1; no firm D call. CDR1 and CDR2 (germline): SGHTA, FQGNSA. Trimming took 2 bases from V and 6 from J, leaving 13 bases between them. The CDR3 spans 14 residues. Full variable domain (missing parts from reference TRBV7-2 and TRBJ1-1): GAGVSQSPSNKVTEKGKDVELRCDPISGHTALYWYRQSLGQGLEFLIYFQGNSAPDKSGLPSDRFSAERTGGSVSTLTIQRTQQEDSAVYLCASSLLTSAPEAFFGQGTRLTVV.

Only a few counts were recorded for this clone. The chain uses TRBV5-3 and TRBJ2-3; D unclear. TRBV5-3 is assigned to the ORF class and has an uncertain function. Trimming shortened V by 3 bases and J by 5 bases, and 7 bases separated the two germline ends. The CDR3 consists of 12 residues. The CDR3 DNA is TGTGCCAGAAGCTCTGCGGAAGATACGCAGTATTTT. Encoded protein: CARSSAEDTQYF.

The rearrangement uses TRBV7-3 and TRBJ2-3, with TRBD2 matching 9 bases. The CDR3 loop spans 17 amino acids. V shed 0 bases, J shed 0 bases, and the junction held 4 bases outside the gene matches. Germline loops: CDR1 SGHTA, CDR2 FQGTGA. CDR3 residues: CASSLTGAGGSTDTQYF. CDR3 DNA: TGTGCCAGCAGCTTAACAGGAGCGGGGGGCAGCACAGATACGCAGTATTTT.

This chain links TRBV27 with TRBJ2-7, with D hard to call. The CDR3 length is 13 residues. Germline CDR1 is MNHEY and CDR2 is SMNVEV (reference sequence). Trimming left V 3 bases short and J 9 bases short, with 15 bases between. The CDR3 reads CASSFSPPTRQYF. The CDR3 region has the DNA TGTGCCAGCAGTTTCTCCCCGCCGACTCGGCAGTACTTC.

This clone is a singleton in its sample. The chain joins TRBV6-1 to TRBJ1-2; 12 positions agree with TRBD1. The CDR3 covers 13 residues. The ends lost 3 bases at V and 12 bases at J; junction bases unmatched: 5. Germline loops: CDR1 MNHNS, CDR2 SASEGT. The CDR3, as DNA: TGTGCCAGCAGTGACCGGGACAGGGGGCCGGACACCTTC. Translation gives CASSDRDRGPDTF.

The chain combines TRBV7-9 with TRBJ2-1, with TRBD1 as a possible D gene (5 bases). This CDR3 has 17 residues. Germline V gene lookup returns CDR1 SEHNR and CDR2 FQNEAQ (reference sequence). V was shortened by 4 bases and J by 3 bases, with 19 bases between the two germline ends. CDR3 nucleotides: TGTGCCAGCAGCTCCCAGGTGGGCAGGGCGAACTACAATGAGCAGTTCTTC. Protein sequence: CASSSQVGRANYNEQFF. The entire variable domain, with the rest obtained from reference TRBV7-9 and TRBJ2-1, is as follows: DTGVSQNPRHKITKRGQNVTFRCDPISEHNRLYWYRQTLGQGPEFLTYFQNEAQLEKSRLLSDRFSAERPKGSFSTLEIQRTEQGDSAMYLCASSSQVGRANYNEQFFGPGTRLTVL.

The chain is built from TRBV18 and TRBJ2-7, with 7 bases fitting TRBD2. CDR3 length: 15 amino acids. CDR1 and CDR2 (germline): KGHSH, LQKENI. V lost 0 bases to trimming and J lost 6 bases; unmatched junction nucleotides: 8. The CDR3 reads CASSPPRTRRGEQYF. DNA for the CDR3: TGTGCCAGCTCACCACCGAGGACTAGACGGGGCGAGCAGTACTTC.

This chain uses TRBV6-4 with TRBJ2-3, with a weak D call TRBD2 (6 bases). Germline CDR1 is MRHNA and CDR2 is SNTAGT. The V end lost 2 bases, the J end lost 4 bases, and 16 bases lay between the germline ends. The CDR3 sequence is 16 residues long. For the CDR3, the DNA is TGTGCCAGCAGTGACCACCAGACTAGTAGTCCAGATACGCAGTATTTT. This gives the protein CASSDHQTSSPDTQYF.

The V gene is TRBV5-1, the J gene TRBJ2-5, with a weak D call TRBD1 (6 bases). CDR1 SGHRS and CDR2 YFSETQ come from the germline V gene. This CDR3 is 16 amino acids long. V gave up 4 bases and J gave up 1 base, with 17 bases separating them. The CDR3: CASSRAQGPLQETQYF. The DNA of the CDR3 is TGCGCCAGCAGCCGAGCTCAGGGGCCGCTCCAAGAGACCCAGTACTTC.

The chain carries TRBV7-3 and TRBJ1-1; 8 bases map to TRBD1. V trimming: 3 bases; J trimming: 7 bases; junction bases outside the gene matches: 4. Looked up from germline, CDR1 is SGHTA and CDR2 is FQGTGA. CDR3 size: 13 residues. CDR3 DNA sequence: TGTGCCAGCAGCTTTAACAGGGGGTTTGAAGCTTTCTTT. The encoded protein is CASSFNRGFEAFF.

The chain links TRBV5-1 to TRBJ1-6; 12 bases align to TRBD1. Germline trimming cut 4 bases from V and 6 bases from J; bases unmatched to any gene: 5. The length of the CDR3 is 16 residues. The V gene's germline CDR1 is SGHRS and CDR2 YFSETQ. CDR3 residues: CASSRDRGRGNSPLHF. The CDR3 DNA sequence: TGCGCCAGCAGCCGGGACAGGGGGCGCGGTAATTCACCCCTCCACTTT. Using reference TRBV5-1 and TRBJ1-6 for the parts outside the CDR3, the full variable domain is KAGVTQTPRYLIKTRGQQVTLSCSPISGHRSVSWYQQTPGQGLQFLFEYFSETQRNKGNFPGRFSGRQFSNSRSEMNVSTLELGDSALYLCASSRDRGRGNSPLHFGNGTRLTVT.

This rearrangement joins TRBV7-2 to TRBJ1-2; TRBD1 is a possible D gene (5 bases). In germline, CDR1 is SGHTA, CDR2 FQGNSA. The CDR3 has 13 residues. Trimming removed 4 bases from V and 5 bases from J, with 11 bases in between. As DNA, the CDR3 is TGTGCCAGCAGCTCCAGGGTGGGGTATGGCTACACCTTC. This encodes CASSSRVGYGYTF.

The rearrangement uses TRBV5-1 and TRBJ2-2; TRBD2 matches 11 bases. The V gene's germline CDR1 is SGHRS and CDR2 YFSETQ. V trimming: 0 bases; J trimming: 4 bases; junction bases outside the gene matches: 5. This CDR3 has 17 amino acids. In nucleotides, the CDR3 is TGCGCCAGCAGCTTGGAAGTAGCGGGAGGGGGCACCGGGGAGCTGTTTTTT. Residues: CASSLEVAGGGTGELFF. Full variable domain (outside the CDR3, taken from reference TRBV5-1 and TRBJ2-2): KAGVTQTPRYLIKTRGQQVTLSCSPISGHRSVSWYQQTPGQGLQFLFEYFSETQRNKGNFPGRFSGRQFSNSRSEMNVSTLELGDSALYLCASSLEVAGGGTGELFFGEGSRLTVL.

The rearrangement links TRBV27 to TRBJ2-7; 8 bases are shared with TRBD2. The J segment lost 4 bases and the V segment lost 0 bases, leaving 11 bases of the junction unmatched. CDR3 length: 17 amino acids. Looked up from germline, CDR1 is MNHEY and CDR2 is SMNVEV (reference sequence). In nucleotides, the CDR3 is TGTGCCAGCAGTTTATCAGGGCGGGGGGCCCTCTTTTACGAGCAGTACTTC. This sequence encodes CASSLSGRGALFYEQYF.

This sequence joins TRBV9 and TRBJ2-1; 8 nucleotides line up with TRBD2. V dropped 2 bases and J dropped 7; count of bases not matched to a gene: 11. Germline loops: CDR1 SGDLS, CDR2 YYNGEE. The CDR3 runs 16 residues. The CDR3 sequence: CASSVAAGSGRNEQFF. The DNA of the CDR3 is TGTGCCAGCAGCGTTGCTGCTGGAAGCGGGAGAAATGAGCAGTTCTTC.

The V call is TRBV5-6, the J call TRBJ2-3; 9 bases fit TRBD2. CDR3 length equals 16 residues. Trimming cost V 4 bases and J 0 bases; bases outside gene matches: 6. Per germline, CDR1 SGHDT and CDR2 YYEEEE. CDR3: CASSRGTSLSTDTQYF. The CDR3 DNA reads TGTGCCAGCAGCAGGGGGACTAGCCTTAGCACAGATACGCAGTATTTT.

The rearrangement uses TRBV19 and TRBJ2-5; the D gene is possibly TRBD2 (6 bases). The CDR3 is 14 amino acids. In germline, CDR1 is LNHDA, CDR2 SQIVND (reference sequence). V lost 1 base and J lost 5, with 11 bases in between. This CDR3 is CASSIVGGTETQYF. CDR3 nucleotides: TGTGCCAGTAGTATAGTCGGGGGTACGGAGACCCAGTACTTC.

The chain combines TRBV20-1 with TRBJ2-3, with D hard to call. CDR3 length: 11 amino acids. In germline, CDR1 is DFQATT, CDR2 SNEGSKA (reference sequence). The ends were cut back, 5 bases at V and 4 bases at J, with 7 bases in the middle. In DNA form, the CDR3 reads TGCAGTGCTCTCACATCAGATACGCAGTATTTT. Its protein product is CSALTSDTQYF.